These 21 T cell receptor beta chains were all obtained from the same sample, sequenced in a study of cytomegalovirus exposure and HLA in healthy donors. Data came from immunoSEQ multiplex PCR; TCRdb stores just in-frame clones and leaves some out. The sample includes about 200,000 clones, around 87% of them seen just once. The specimen sequenced was PBMCs. The receptors here all came from a woman aged 18-29 years in good health and CMV-seropositive.

The chain has TRBV30 and TRBJ2-1; 10 bases match TRBD1. The CDR3 covers 14 residues. V was clipped by 5 bases and J by 8 bases; unmatched bases: 9. Per the germline V gene, CDR1 is GTSNPN and CDR2 is SVGIG (reference sequence). The CDR3 sequence: CAWDRQGAIDEQFF. CDR3 bases: TGTGCCTGGGATCGACAGGGGGCAATCGATGAGCAGTTCTTC.

This chain joins TRBV4-1 and TRBJ2-7; 10 bases match TRBD1. The CDR3 sequence is 15 residues long. Trimming removed 0 bases from V and 5 bases from J; junction bases left unmatched: 4. Germline CDR1 and CDR2: MGHRA and YSYEKL. CDR3 nucleotides: TGCGCCAGCAGCCAAGAGGGGACAGGGGTCCACGAGCAGTACTTC. As protein: CASSQEGTGVHEQYF.

The CDR3 DNA is TGTGCCAGCGGAAGTTCTTTCGGATCAGGGGGAAACACCGGGGAGCTGTTTTTT. Translating it yields CASGSSFGSGGNTGELFF. V usage is TRBV7-9 and J usage is TRBJ2-2, with 7 bases identical to TRBD1. Germline CDR1 and CDR2: SEHNR and FQNEAQ (reference sequence). This CDR3 has 18 amino acids. With 8 bases clipped from V and 2 bases from J, the junction kept 17 bases outside the gene matches.

The chain is built from TRBV5-4 and TRBJ1-2; 8 positions match TRBD1. J was trimmed by 2 bases and V by 1 base; bases with no gene match: 4. This CDR3 has 15 residues. Germline assignment: CDR1 SGHNT and CDR2 YYREEE (reference sequence). CDR3 sequence (DNA): TGTGCCAGCAGCTTGTATTACAGGGGGAACTATGGCTACACCTTC. It yields the protein CASSLYYRGNYGYTF.

This chain uses TRBV28 with TRBJ2-3; TRBD2 agrees at 9 bases. CDR1 and CDR2 from the germline V gene are MDHEN and SYDVKM. V lost 7 bases, J lost 0 bases, and 17 bases stayed unmatched. The CDR3 is 19 residues long. CDR3 amino acids: CASTLGGASGITSTDTQYF. CDR3 coding DNA: TGTGCCAGCACCCTGGGAGGGGCTAGCGGGATTACTAGCACAGATACGCAGTATTTT.

CDR3 amino acids: CASSLSGRSTGELFF. The CDR3, as DNA: TGCGCCAGCAGCTTGAGCGGGAGGAGCACCGGGGAGCTGTTTTTT. The gene calls are TRBV5-1 and TRBJ2-2; 9 positions match TRBD2. From germline, CDR1 is SGHRS and CDR2 YFSETQ. The CDR3 consists of 15 residues. J gave up 4 bases and V 1 base, and 2 bases lay outside the gene matches.

This sequence joins TRBV28 and TRBJ1-2; D ambiguous. The CDR3 sequence is 14 residues long. V gave up 1 base and J gave up 7 bases, with 13 bases separating them. Germline CDR1 is MDHEN and CDR2 is SYDVKM. The CDR3 coding sequence is TGTGCCAGCAGTTTATTAGGAATTTCGGGTGGCTACACCTTC. This codes for CASSLLGISGGYTF.

The J gene is TRBJ1-5, the V gene TRBV6-4; possible D gene TRBD1, 5 bases. The CDR3 runs 14 residues. The V end lost 3 bases, the J end lost 0 bases, and 6 bases lay between the germline ends. CDR1 and CDR2 (germline): MRHNA, SNTAGT. The CDR3 is CASSEGHSNQPQHF. In nucleotides, the CDR3 is TGTGCCAGCAGTGAGGGGCATAGCAATCAGCCCCAGCATTTT.

This clone was picked up a small number of times. This chain connects TRBV30 to TRBJ2-7; the match to TRBD2 covers 10 bases. Trimming removed 2 bases from V and 3 bases from J; junction bases left unmatched: 4. The CDR3 is 14 residues long. Germline CDR1 reads GTSNPN; CDR2 reads SVGIG (reference sequence). CDR3 in amino acids: CAWSRLAGLYEQYF. CDR3 nucleotides: TGTGCCTGGAGTAGACTAGCGGGCCTCTACGAGCAGTACTTC.

V and J are TRBV29-1 and TRBJ2-7; TRBD2 might be the D (6 bases). V lost 4 bases, J lost 0 bases, and 16 bases lay in between. The CDR3 has 15 amino acids. Germline-derived CDR1 and CDR2 are SQVTM and ANQGSEA. CDR3 DNA: TGCAGCGTTGTTCTAGCTGGGGGGAGCTCCTACGAGCAGTACTTC. It specifies CSVVLAGGSSYEQYF.

The CDR3 DNA reads as TGTGCCAGCAGTCCGAGGATGAACACTGAAGCTTTCTTT. This sequence encodes CASSPRMNTEAFF. The genes are TRBV27 and TRBJ1-1, with unresolved D. In germline, CDR1 is MNHEY, CDR2 SMNVEV (reference sequence). V was shortened by 5 bases and J by 0 bases, with 7 bases between the two germline ends. The CDR3 totals 13 residues.

The V and J genes are TRBV19 and TRBJ1-5, with D unclear. Germline V gene sequence: CDR1 LNHDA, CDR2 SQIVND (reference sequence). The ends were cut back, 2 bases at V and 6 bases at J, with 8 bases in the middle. This CDR3 is built from 13 residues. This CDR3 is CASSIWEGQPQHF. CDR3 DNA sequence: TGTGCCAGTAGTATATGGGAGGGTCAGCCCCAGCATTTT.

This chain uses TRBV27 with TRBJ1-2, with 7 bases identical to TRBD1. Looked up from germline, CDR1 is MNHEY and CDR2 is SMNVEV (reference sequence). CDR3 length equals 14 residues. V shed 2 bases, J shed 4 bases, and the junction held 4 bases outside the gene matches. CDR3 bases: TGTGCCAGCAGTTTAAGGGGACAGCCCTATGGCTACACCTTC. As protein: CASSLRGQPYGYTF.

This clone was recorded a few times. This rearrangement joins TRBV9 to TRBJ2-2; 8 nucleotides match TRBD1. Germline assignment: CDR1 SGDLS and CDR2 YYNGEE. J gave up 7 bases and V 4 bases, and 12 bases lay outside the gene matches. The CDR3 loop spans 16 amino acids. The chain's CDR3 is CASSPRSQGAGGELFF. The CDR3 DNA sequence: TGTGCCAGCAGCCCGAGAAGTCAGGGGGCGGGCGGGGAGCTGTTTTTT.

The V and J genes are TRBV10-2 and TRBJ2-6, with no clear D. The V gene lost 3 bases and the J gene lost 1 base, with 7 bases spanning the gap. The CDR3 has 15 amino acids. Germline assignment: CDR1 WSHSY and CDR2 SAAADI. The CDR3 DNA reads TGCGCCAGCAGTGAAAGAGTATCTGGGGCCAACGTCCTGACTTTC. It is translated as CASSERVSGANVLTF.

This chain uses TRBV27 with TRBJ2-7; 8 bases match TRBD2. Germline V CDR1 and CDR2: MNHEY, SMNVEV (reference sequence). The CDR3 is 16 residues long. Losses at the gene ends were 2 bases for V and 7 bases for J; bases not matched to a gene: 13. CDR3 in amino acids: CASSLEGTSGSREQYF. In DNA form, the CDR3 reads TGTGCCAGCAGTTTAGAAGGCACTAGCGGATCGAGGGAGCAGTACTTC.

This clone was found once. The chain has TRBV29-1 and TRBJ1-2; 7 positions match TRBD1. This CDR3 has 18 residues. From germline, CDR1 is SQVTM and CDR2 ANQGSEA. The V and J ends lost 5 bases and 7 bases, in that order; junction bases with no gene match: 25. CDR3 region: CSVHNLPFISSGQIGYTF. The CDR3 DNA reads as TGCAGCGTTCATAACCTCCCGTTCATTTCCTCGGGACAGATTGGCTACACCTTC.

This clone was picked up a small number of times. This rearrangement joins TRBV27 to TRBJ2-1; TRBD2 aligns across 11 bases. V lost 4 bases, J lost 4 bases, and 3 bases stayed unmatched. This CDR3 region has 15 residues. Germline values: CDR1 MNHEY, CDR2 SMNVEV (reference sequence). DNA for the CDR3: TGTGCCAGCAGTTCGACTAGCGGGAATTACAATGAGCAGTTCTTC. It yields the protein CASSSTSGNYNEQFF.

CDR3 loop: CASRGGTGAGEQYF. In DNA form, the CDR3 reads TGTGCCAGCAGGGGGGGGACAGGTGCCGGAGAGCAGTACTTC. V gene TRBV25-1 combines with J gene TRBJ2-7; a weak D match, TRBD1 (8 bases). CDR1 MGHDK and CDR2 SYGVNS come from the germline V gene. This CDR3 is 14 amino acids long. Trimming pared 6 bases from V and 7 bases from J, leaving 19 bases between.

The chain joins TRBV6-1 to TRBJ2-7; TRBD2 agrees at 8 bases. The CDR3 length is 14 residues. From germline, CDR1 is MNHNS and CDR2 SASEGT. Trimming cost V 10 bases and J 0 bases; bases outside gene matches: 8. CDR3 loop: CATNPGGLSYEQYF. Here the CDR3 DNA reads TGTGCCACCAACCCGGGAGGGCTCTCCTACGAGCAGTACTTC.

Written as DNA, the CDR3 is TGTGCCAGCAGTGAAGGAATTAGAGGGAGAGGGACCCAGTACTTC. Translation: CASSEGIRGRGTQYF. This sequence joins TRBV2 and TRBJ2-5; weak D call: TRBD2 (5 bases). Germline V gene sequence: CDR1 SNHLY, CDR2 FYNNEI. The germline V and J ends were trimmed by 1 base and 7 bases, with 16 bases remaining between them. CDR3 length equals 15 residues.